This T cell receptor beta chain was sequenced for a study of cytomegalovirus exposure and HLA in healthy donors. Study-wide context: The early release's HLA-typed donors yielded approximately 82 million unique TCRs.

Study outcomes and limitations: As was reported, the HLA-A and HLA-B alleles of most subjects were accurately predicted from TCR beta sequences.

Those who donated were healthy bone marrow donors. The CDR3 is made up of 15 amino acids. The germline V gene has CDR1 MNHEY and CDR2 SVGAGI. V was clipped by 6 bases and J by 0 bases, with 11 bases between them. The PCR ran on 60 Vbeta and 13 Jbeta primers. Method: immunoSEQ multiplex PCR; TCRdb's copy keeps in-frame clones and lacks some. Of fewer than 200,000 clones in the sample, less than 80% were seen once. As regards this clone: Its antigen is not identified. The sample has other DNA sequences that encode this CDR3 too.

Sequenced input: PBMCs. The receptor was derived from a female donor in good health and CMV-seronegative. The gene calls are TRBV6-5 and TRBJ2-2, with a tentative D call TRBD2 (6 bases). The CDR3 here is CASSLSGANTGELFF. The CDR3 coding sequence is TGTGCCAGCAGCCTTTCGGGGGCGAACACCGGGGAGCTGTTTTTT.